Each of the 21 T cell receptor beta chains below was sequenced from the same sample in a study of shared clonotypes between healthy human individuals. Here immunoSEQ multiplex PCR was the method, and the copy in TCRdb shows in-frame clones only, minus some. The data hold roughly 520,000 clones, with 90% to 96% observed a single time. Source material: naive CD4+ T cells sorted from blood. Regarding subset: CD45RA+ positively selected. The receptors shown here come from a woman aged 25 to 45 in good health.

This chain joins TRBV7-6 and TRBJ2-1; D unresolved. The V gene's germline CDR1 is SGHVS and CDR2 FNYEAQ. CDR3 size: 15 residues. Deletions cut 4 bases from V and 7 bases from J, with 17 bases between. The CDR3 coding sequence is TGTGCCAGCAGCTACGGCCCGTTAGCTACTAATGAGCAGTTCTTC. As protein: CASSYGPLATNEQFF.

V is TRBV15 and J is TRBJ2-7; no reliable D call. The CDR3 runs to 14 residues. Germline V gene lookup returns CDR1 LNHNV and CDR2 YYDKDF (reference sequence). The V and J ends lost 1 base and 5 bases respectively, with 12 bases between them. The chain's CDR3 is CATSRATEGNEQYF. CDR3 nucleotide sequence: TGTGCCACCAGCAGAGCGACTGAAGGGAACGAGCAGTACTTC. Variable domain in full (rest from reference TRBV15 and TRBJ2-7): DAMVIQNPRYQVTQFGKPVTLSCSQTLNHNVMYWYQQKSSQAPKLLFHYYDKDFNNEADTPDNFQSRRPNTSFCFLDIRSPGLGDTAMYLCATSRATEGNEQYFGPGTRLTVT.

This clone was seen only once. V gene TRBV4-1 combines with J gene TRBJ2-7; TRBD2 agrees at 7 bases. V lost 1 base, J lost 4 bases, and 10 bases stayed unmatched. The CDR3 sequence is 16 residues long. Germline assignment: CDR1 MGHRA and CDR2 YSYEKL. The CDR3 coding sequence is TGCGCCAGCAGCCAAGTAGCGGGCAGGGCGGTTTACGAGCAGTACTTC. Amino acid sequence: CASSQVAGRAVYEQYF.

This sequence joins TRBV2 and TRBJ1-2, with unresolved D. V was pared by 4 bases and J by 2 bases, with 11 bases between. The CDR3 totals 14 residues. Germline assignment: CDR1 SNHLY and CDR2 FYNNEI. DNA of the CDR3: TGTGCCAGCAGTGTAAACCTTGAGAACTATGGCTACACCTTC. Its translation is CASSVNLENYGYTF. The full variable domain, rest sourced from reference TRBV2 and TRBJ1-2, is EPEVTQTPSHQVTQMGQEVILRCVPISNHLYFYWYRQILGQKVEFLVSFYNNEISEKSEIFDDQFSVERPDGSNFTLKIRSTKLEDSAMYFCASSVNLENYGYTFGSGTRLTVV.

This chain uses TRBV5-1 with TRBJ2-5; the D gene could be TRBD1 or TRBD2 (5 bases each). CDR3 size: 17 residues. CDR1 and CDR2 (germline): SGHRS, YFSETQ. V lost 4 bases and J lost 5, with 24 bases in between. CDR3 nucleotide sequence: TGCGCCAGCAGCCGGACCCTTGGGGGACCCCAAGGGGAGACCCAGTACTTC. It specifies CASSRTLGGPQGETQYF.

The chain combines TRBV7-9 with TRBJ2-2, with a possible D match to TRBD2 (5 bases). The germline gives CDR1 SEHNR, CDR2 FQNEAQ (reference sequence). The germline V and J ends were trimmed by 5 bases and 6 bases, with 10 bases remaining between them. CDR3 length: 13 residues. CDR3 DNA sequence: TGTGCCAGCAGCGGAACTAGGCCCGGGGAGCTGTTTTTT. Its translation: CASSGTRPGELFF.

This chain joins TRBV10-2 and TRBJ2-1; D tentatively reads TRBD1 or TRBD2 (5 bases each). This CDR3 contains 15 residues. The germline gives CDR1 WSHSY, CDR2 SAAADI. V was trimmed by 7 bases and J by 2 bases, leaving 15 bases between them. The CDR3 DNA sequence: TGCGCCAGCAATATTGATGGGGGTCCCTACAATGAGCAGTTCTTC. Translated: CASNIDGGPYNEQFF.

The rearrangement links TRBV6-4 to TRBJ2-4; D call uncertain. Trimming left V 4 bases short and J 2 bases short, with 15 bases between. In germline, CDR1 is MRHNA, CDR2 SNTAGT. The CDR3 loop spans 16 amino acids. CDR3 sequence reads: CASSVESVLTKNIQYF. In DNA, the CDR3 is TGTGCCAGCAGTGTGGAAAGTGTTTTGACCAAAAACATTCAGTACTTC.

J is TRBJ2-7 and V is TRBV29-1; D may be TRBD1 (7 bases). The germline gives CDR1 SQVTM, CDR2 ANQGSEA. V was trimmed by 0 bases and J by 9 bases, leaving 21 bases between them. The CDR3 contains 15 residues. The CDR3 DNA is TGCAGCGTTGAAGAAGGGGGGACAGCCCCCCTGGGGCAGTACTTC. It encodes CSVEEGGTAPLGQYF.

This clone appeared a single time. The chain recombines TRBV10-3 with TRBJ2-3; maybe TRBD2 (6 bases). Trimming cost V 4 bases and J 1 base, with 15 bases left between them. Germline CDR1 and CDR2: ENHRY and SYGVKD. The CDR3 contains 16 residues. CDR3 nucleotides: TGTGCCATCAGTGGGGGAAGGGGACTTGGCACAGATACGCAGTATTTT. It codes for CAISGGRGLGTDTQYF.

A note on this clone: This same CDR3 is encoded by further DNA sequences in the sample. The chain is built from TRBV18 and TRBJ1-5; 8 bases fit TRBD1. From germline, CDR1 is KGHSH and CDR2 LQKENI. The CDR3 contains 13 residues. Trimming took 6 bases from V and 5 from J; bases not matched to a gene: 3. The DNA of the CDR3 is TGTGCCAGCTCGCAACAGGGGGATCAGCCCCAGCATTTT. It specifies CASSQQGDQPQHF.

The chain is built from TRBV28 and TRBJ2-4; maybe TRBD2 (6 bases). The CDR3 length is 13 residues. The germline CDR1 and CDR2 sequences are MDHEN and SYDVKM. The V and J ends lost 4 bases and 8 bases respectively, with 12 bases between them. The CDR3 sequence: CASSYRERDIQYF. CDR3 sequence (DNA): TGTGCCAGCAGTTACCGGGAGAGGGACATTCAGTACTTC.

This clone appeared once. The rearrangement uses TRBV28 and TRBJ2-7; TRBD2 agrees at 10 bases. V lost 8 bases to trimming and J lost 6 bases; unmatched junction nucleotides: 4. This CDR3 is built from 12 residues. The germline CDR1 and CDR2 sequences are MDHEN and SYDVKM. The CDR3 is CASSAGGREQYF. CDR3 nucleotides: TGTGCCAGCTCAGCGGGAGGGCGCGAGCAGTACTTC.

The V call is TRBV6-5, the J call TRBJ1-1; D not certain. CDR1 and CDR2 (germline): MNHEY, SVGAGI. V lost 5 bases and J 1 base, leaving 14 bases between the germline ends. CDR3 length: 15 residues. The CDR3 sequence: CASSPRSKWNTEAFF. The DNA for the CDR3 is TGTGCCAGCAGTCCGAGGAGCAAGTGGAACACTGAAGCTTTCTTT.

The chain carries TRBV19 and TRBJ2-7, with TRBD1 matching 8 bases. Trimming removed 3 bases from V and 1 base from J; junction bases left unmatched: 8. The germline V gene has CDR1 LNHDA and CDR2 SQIVND (reference sequence). This CDR3 comprises 16 residues. This CDR3 is CASSIHSGGRSYEQYF. As DNA, the CDR3 is TGTGCCAGTAGTATTCACTCAGGGGGCAGGTCCTACGAGCAGTACTTC. The full variable domain, its missing parts supplied by reference TRBV19 and TRBJ2-7, is DGGITQSPKYLFRKEGQNVTLSCEQNLNHDAMYWYRQDPGQGLRLIYYSQIVNDFQKGDIAEGYSVSREKKESFPLTVTSAQKNPTAFYLCASSIHSGGRSYEQYFGPGTRLTVT.

The CDR3 DNA sequence: TGTGCCAGTAGTATATCCCGCACCGGGGAGCTGTTTTTT. It encodes CASSISRTGELFF. V and J are TRBV19 and TRBJ2-2, with unresolved D. V gave up 2 bases and J gave up 4 bases, with 5 bases separating them. Per the germline V gene, CDR1 is LNHDA and CDR2 is SQIVND (reference sequence). The CDR3 loop spans 13 amino acids.

This chain uses TRBV19 with TRBJ1-1, with D perhaps matching TRBD1 (6 bases). Germline values: CDR1 LNHDA, CDR2 SQIVND (reference sequence). This CDR3 contains 15 residues. V dropped 7 bases and J dropped 7 bases, with 22 bases sitting between them. CDR3 nucleotide sequence: TGTGCCAGTACCAGAAAGCGGGGGGCGGGATATGAAGCTTTCTTT. Its translation is CASTRKRGAGYEAFF.

The rearrangement links TRBV2 to TRBJ1-1, with 8 bases matching TRBD1. Germline V CDR1 and CDR2: SNHLY, FYNNEI. V shed 3 bases, J shed 3 bases, and the junction held 6 bases outside the gene matches. The CDR3 runs to 15 residues. The CDR3 bases are TGTGCCAGCAGTGATTTTGCAGGGGGCTACACTGAAGCTTTCTTT. Its protein is CASSDFAGGYTEAFF.

The count of this clone is one. The chain's CDR3 is CARQGAFEQYF. CDR3 DNA: TGTGCCAGACAGGGGGCCTTCGAGCAGTACTTC. The J gene is TRBJ2-7, the V gene TRBV28; 9 bases map to TRBD1. V trimming: 9 bases; J trimming: 6 bases; junction bases outside the gene matches: 3. This CDR3 has 11 amino acids. Germline CDR1 and CDR2: MDHEN and SYDVKM.

The chain combines TRBV19 with TRBJ1-1; a possible D gene is TRBD1 (6 bases). The CDR3 sequence is 14 residues long. V was pared by 5 bases and J by 1 base, with 11 bases between. Germline V lookup: CDR1 LNHDA, CDR2 SQIVND (reference sequence). For the CDR3, the DNA is TGTGCCAGTAGTGTCTGGACAGAGAACACTGAAGCTTTCTTT. It translates to CASSVWTENTEAFF.

The chain links TRBV11-2 to TRBJ2-1; D is undetermined. This CDR3 has 13 amino acids. The V gene lost 5 bases and the J gene lost 6 bases, with 11 bases spanning the gap. The germline gives CDR1 SGHAT, CDR2 FQNNGV. CDR3 DNA sequence: TGTGCCAGCAGCCCGGCCCTAGTCAATGAGCAGTTCTTC. This sequence encodes CASSPALVNEQFF.